The 30 T cell receptor beta chains below were found in one sample sequenced in a study of shared clonotypes between healthy human individuals. Repertoires were generated with immunoSEQ multiplex PCR, while TCRdb's copy carries only in-frame clones and drops some. The sample consists of roughly 2,300,000 clones, under 95% of them appearing once. The sequenced sample was naive CD4+ T cells from PBMCs. Stated subset: CD45RA+ positively selected. The receptors were sampled from a man aged 18 to 35 in good health. Some clones in this sample may be carry-over from other donors' samples.

The chain combines TRBV4-1 with TRBJ1-3, with D perhaps matching TRBD1 (6 bases). Germline CDR1 MGHRA, CDR2 YSYEKL. CDR3 length: 16 amino acids. Deletions cut 1 base from V and 2 bases from J, with 12 bases between. The CDR3 here is CASSQGTARTGNTIYF. In DNA, the CDR3 is TGCGCCAGCAGCCAAGGGACAGCCCGAACTGGAAACACCATATATTTT.

This clone was seen a handful of times. This chain links TRBV28 with TRBJ1-3; D remains ambiguous. The CDR3 spans 16 residues. V shed 4 bases and J shed 2 bases, with 15 bases lying between them. CDR1 and CDR2 from the germline V gene are MDHEN and SYDVKM. The CDR3 protein is CASSSRPGEPGNTIYF. CDR3 nucleotides: TGTGCCAGCAGTTCTCGCCCAGGTGAACCTGGAAACACCATATATTTT. The variable domain in full, with the rest retrieved from reference TRBV28 and TRBJ1-3, is DVKVTQSSRYLVKRTGEKVFLECVQDMDHENMFWYRQDPGLGLRLIYFSYDVKMKEKGDIPEGYSVSREKKERFSLILESASTNQTSMYLCASSSRPGEPGNTIYFGEGSWLTVV.

V usage is TRBV5-6 and J usage is TRBJ2-3, with 9 bases that match TRBD1. The CDR3 runs to 16 residues. Germline V gene lookup returns CDR1 SGHDT and CDR2 YYEEEE. V shed 3 bases, J shed 4 bases, and the junction held 9 bases outside the gene matches. The CDR3, as DNA: TGTGCCAGCAGCTCCTACTACAGGGGGCGACCAGATACGCAGTATTTT. Protein sequence: CASSSYYRGRPDTQYF.

The chain employs TRBV28 and TRBJ1-3; D call uncertain. V shed 4 bases and J shed 4 bases, with 14 bases lying between them. The germline V gene encodes CDR1 MDHEN and CDR2 SYDVKM. The CDR3 covers 15 residues. This CDR3 reads CASSSPTVKGNTIYF. The CDR3 DNA sequence: TGTGCCAGCAGTTCGCCGACGGTAAAAGGAAACACCATATATTTT.

The J gene is TRBJ2-7, the V gene TRBV19; 10 nucleotides agree with TRBD1. Trimming removed 3 bases from V and 2 bases from J; junction bases left unmatched: 4. Germline assignment: CDR1 LNHDA and CDR2 SQIVND (reference sequence). CDR3 length: 15 residues. CDR3 DNA: TGTGCCAGTAGTATTGGGACAGGGGTAACCTACGAGCAGTACTTC. This sequence encodes CASSIGTGVTYEQYF.

This sequence joins TRBV5-4 and TRBJ1-5; the D is unclear. CDR1 is SGHNT and CDR2 is YYREEE in the germline V gene (reference sequence). This CDR3 has 14 amino acids. Trimming cost V 4 bases and J 4 bases, with 12 bases left between them. The CDR3, as DNA: TGTGCCAGCAGCCGCGCGGGGATTAATCAGCCCCAGCATTTT. Its translation is CASSRAGINQPQHF.

The chain uses TRBV28 and TRBJ2-3; tentative D call: TRBD1 (6 bases). CDR3 length: 17 residues. Trimming stripped 5 bases from V and 2 bases from J, with 20 bases between. The V gene's germline CDR1 is MDHEN and CDR2 SYDVKM. CDR3 sequence: CASSPSDRAAITDTQYF. In DNA form, the CDR3 reads TGTGCCAGCAGTCCATCGGACAGAGCGGCAATCACAGATACGCAGTATTTT.

The V call is TRBV28, the J call TRBJ2-7; D unresolved. Germline assignment: CDR1 MDHEN and CDR2 SYDVKM. This CDR3 region has 17 residues. Deletions cut 3 bases from V and 0 bases from J, with 18 bases between. The CDR3 region is CASSFLPSGFHSYEQYF. In nucleotides, the CDR3 is TGTGCCAGCAGTTTTCTCCCTTCGGGCTTCCACTCCTACGAGCAGTACTTC.

CDR3 DNA: TGTGCCAGCAGCAGAGGGACTAGCGGAAAGTACAATGAGCAGTTCTTC. Residues: CASSRGTSGKYNEQFF. The chain is built from TRBV5-4 and TRBJ2-1; the match to TRBD2 covers 11 bases. With 4 bases clipped from V and 4 bases from J, the junction kept 7 bases outside the gene matches. CDR3 length: 16 amino acids. From germline, CDR1 is SGHNT and CDR2 YYREEE (reference sequence).

As regards this clone: Other DNA sequences in the same sample also yield this CDR3. The rearrangement links TRBV5-1 to TRBJ2-1; 13 bases are a match to TRBD2. The CDR3 runs to 15 residues. The germline CDR1 and CDR2 sequences are SGHRS and YFSETQ. V lost 4 bases to trimming and J lost 6 bases; unmatched junction nucleotides: 4. CDR3 nucleotide sequence: TGCGCCAGCAGCCCACGACTAGCGGGAGGCAATGAGCAGTTCTTC. It specifies CASSPRLAGGNEQFF.

The rearrangement joins TRBV7-9 to TRBJ2-2; D is unresolved. Trimming left V 10 bases short and J 7 bases short, with 4 bases between. Germline-derived CDR1 and CDR2 are SEHNR and FQNEAQ (reference sequence). The CDR3 is made up of 9 amino acids. CDR3 in amino acids: CATGGELFF. The CDR3, as DNA: TGTGCCACCGGCGGGGAGCTGTTTTTT.

The chain employs TRBV5-1 and TRBJ2-1; 7 bases match TRBD1. The CDR3 is made up of 14 amino acids. In germline, CDR1 is SGHRS, CDR2 YFSETQ. V gave up 4 bases and J gave up 3 bases; unmatched junction bases: 4. In DNA form, the CDR3 reads TGCGCCAGCAGCCAGGGGACAGTCTACAATGAGCAGTTCTTC. Translating gives CASSQGTVYNEQFF.

Of note for this clone: Other DNA sequences in this specimen translate into the identical CDR3. The J gene is TRBJ2-1, the V gene TRBV5-4; possibly TRBD2 for D (5 bases). The CDR3 has 14 residues. CDR1 SGHNT and CDR2 YYREEE come from the germline V gene (reference sequence). V lost 1 base, J lost 3 bases, and 8 bases lay in between. CDR3 loop: CASSLPGGYNEQFF. As DNA, the CDR3 is TGTGCCAGCAGCTTGCCCGGAGGCTACAATGAGCAGTTCTTC.

The chain employs TRBV18 and TRBJ2-4, with 8 nucleotides matching TRBD2. The V segment lost 5 bases and the J segment 0 bases; nucleotides outside the gene matches: 3. Per germline, CDR1 KGHSH and CDR2 LQKENI. The CDR3 loop spans 15 amino acids. CDR3 sequence reads: CASSLLAEAKNIQYF. The DNA of the CDR3 is TGTGCCAGCTCATTACTAGCGGAAGCCAAAAACATTCAGTACTTC.

The chain joins TRBV6-5 to TRBJ1-5, with 7 bases identical to TRBD1. The CDR3 spans 16 residues. Germline-derived CDR1 and CDR2 are MNHEY and SVGAGI. The ends lost 0 bases at V and 6 bases at J; junction bases unmatched: 8. DNA of the CDR3: TGTGCCAGCAGTTACTCGTTTATAGGGGGCTCTCAGCCCCAGCATTTT. The encoded protein is CASSYSFIGGSQPQHF.

V is TRBV7-8 and J is TRBJ2-3, with D possibly being TRBD1 (5 bases). V was clipped by 4 bases and J by 1 base, with 15 bases between them. The length of the CDR3 is 16 residues. CDR1 is SGHVS and CDR2 is FQNEAQ in the germline V gene. The CDR3, as DNA: TGTGCCAGCAGCTCACCTAGGGGTGCGGGCACAGATACGCAGTATTTT. This codes for CASSSPRGAGTDTQYF. Full variable domain (rest looked up from reference TRBV7-8 and TRBJ2-3): GAGVSQSPRYKVAKRGQDVALRCDPISGHVSLFWYQQALGQGPEFLTYFQNEAQLDKSGLPSDRFFAERPEGSVSTLKIQRTQQEDSAVYLCASSSPRGAGTDTQYFGPGTRLTVL.

This clone was observed a handful of times. The gene calls are TRBV28 and TRBJ1-1; D possibly corresponds to TRBD1 (5 bases). The CDR3 extends over 15 amino acids. Per the germline V gene, CDR1 is MDHEN and CDR2 is SYDVKM. The ends were cut back, 3 bases at V and 6 bases at J, with 17 bases in the middle. The CDR3 bases are TGTGCCAGCAGTTTTCGATTTAGGGGTGGCCCTGAAGCTTTCTTT. Residues: CASSFRFRGGPEAFF.

V is TRBV5-1 and J is TRBJ2-2; D gene ambiguous. The germline V gene encodes CDR1 SGHRS and CDR2 YFSETQ. CDR3 length: 15 residues. Trimming removed 0 bases at V and 4 bases at J, with 10 bases between. The CDR3 nucleotides are TGCGCCAGCAGCTTGGCCACAACGGGCACCGGGGAGCTGTTTTTT. It is translated as CASSLATTGTGELFF.

The chain joins TRBV10-3 to TRBJ1-1; 9 bases match TRBD1. The CDR3 consists of 13 residues. The germline V gene encodes CDR1 ENHRY and CDR2 SYGVKD. The J segment lost 8 bases and the V segment lost 7 bases, leaving 8 bases of the junction unmatched. CDR3 amino acids: CAITINRGREAFF. CDR3 DNA: TGTGCCATCACTATCAACAGGGGGCGGGAAGCTTTCTTT.

This clone was counted once. The chain has TRBV18 and TRBJ2-5; no clear D gene. The CDR3 is 13 amino acids. Germline-derived CDR1 and CDR2 are KGHSH and LQKENI. V was trimmed by 3 bases and J by 4 bases, leaving 9 bases between them. The CDR3 spells CASSPPDSETQYF. The CDR3 nucleotides are TGTGCCAGCTCACCGCCGGATTCAGAGACCCAGTACTTC.

The chain couples TRBV28 to TRBJ2-5; the D gene is possibly TRBD2 (6 bases). CDR1 is MDHEN, CDR2 SYDVKM, per germline. The CDR3 length is 15 residues. V was shortened by 5 bases and J by 4 bases, with 17 bases between the two germline ends. The CDR3: CASSRVGGWGETQYF. The CDR3 DNA reads TGTGCCAGCAGTCGGGTTGGGGGGTGGGGAGAGACCCAGTACTTC.

CDR3 coding DNA: TGTGCCAGCAGTTTGGGGGCTCAGCCCCAGCATTTT. Protein product: CASSLGAQPQHF. This chain connects TRBV28 to TRBJ1-5, with D perhaps TRBD1 (6 bases). Trimming shortened V by 3 bases and J by 6 bases, and 6 bases separated the two germline ends. The CDR3 is made up of 12 amino acids. The germline CDR1 and CDR2 sequences are MDHEN and SYDVKM.

This sequence joins TRBV11-2 and TRBJ2-1; 14 bases are shared with TRBD2. V dropped 5 bases and J dropped 9; count of bases not matched to a gene: 6. The CDR3 length is 15 residues. Germline V gene lookup returns CDR1 SGHAT and CDR2 FQNNGV. CDR3 in amino acids: CASSKTSGRAFEQFF. CDR3 DNA: TGTGCCAGCAGCAAGACTAGCGGGAGGGCCTTTGAGCAGTTCTTC.

The genes are TRBV5-4 and TRBJ2-3; D is perhaps TRBD1 (5 bases). This CDR3 is built from 14 residues. The germline gives CDR1 SGHNT, CDR2 YYREEE (reference sequence). The V and J ends lost 4 bases and 2 bases respectively, with 11 bases between them. DNA of the CDR3: TGTGCCAGCAGCCCCGACAGATACACAGATACGCAGTATTTT. Residues: CASSPDRYTDTQYF.

V gene TRBV15 combines with J gene TRBJ2-1; D possibly matches TRBD1 or TRBD2 (6 bases each). This CDR3 is built from 17 residues. In germline, CDR1 is LNHNV, CDR2 YYDKDF (reference sequence). V shed 0 bases and J shed 3 bases, with 15 bases lying between them. The DNA of the CDR3 is TGTGCCACCAGCAGAGATAGGAGGGGGAGGATCTACAATGAGCAGTTCTTC. Translated: CATSRDRRGRIYNEQFF.

The chain joins TRBV5-4 to TRBJ2-7; tentatively, D is TRBD2 (6 bases). Germline CDR1 reads SGHNT; CDR2 reads YYREEE (reference sequence). The CDR3 covers 12 residues. The V end was cut by 4 bases, the J end by 9 bases, with 14 bases between. The CDR3 DNA is TGTGCCAGCAGCCGGGACTCCAAGAGGCAGTACTTC. This translates into CASSRDSKRQYF.

The V and J genes are TRBV7-3 and TRBJ2-1, with D tentatively TRBD2 (6 bases). The CDR3 extends over 15 amino acids. CDR1 and CDR2 (germline): SGHTA, FQGTGA. Trimming took off 0 bases at V and 4 bases at J, with 10 bases between the two ends. The CDR3: CASSLTREKYNEQFF. CDR3 coding DNA: TGTGCCAGCAGCTTAACACGGGAGAAATACAATGAGCAGTTCTTC.

The sample holds a few counts of this clone. Distinct nucleotide sequences in the sample also encode this CDR3. DNA of the CDR3: TGTGCCAGCAGTTACTCAAGCAATCAGCCCCAGCATTTT. This translates into CASSYSSNQPQHF. The V call is TRBV6-5, the J call TRBJ1-5; D remains unclear. Germline-derived CDR1 and CDR2 are MNHEY and SVGAGI. This CDR3 is built from 13 residues. The V and J ends lost 0 bases and 1 base respectively, with 1 base between them.

The chain employs TRBV29-1 and TRBJ1-2; TRBD1 might be the D (6 bases). V lost 2 bases to trimming and J lost 8 bases, with 18 bases between them. The germline gives CDR1 SQVTM, CDR2 ANQGSEA. CDR3 length: 14 amino acids. The CDR3 nucleotides read TGCAGCGTTGAAAAACAGGGTCACATCTCGGGCTACACCTTC. As protein: CSVEKQGHISGYTF.

The rearrangement uses TRBV9 and TRBJ2-7; 10 bases map to TRBD2. The germline gives CDR1 SGDLS, CDR2 YYNGEE. Trimming took 5 bases from V and 0 from J; bases not matched to a gene: 5. The CDR3 runs 15 residues. The CDR3 DNA reads as TGTGCCAGCAGTAGACTAGCGGGCAGCTCCTACGAGCAGTACTTC. It codes for CASSRLAGSSYEQYF.